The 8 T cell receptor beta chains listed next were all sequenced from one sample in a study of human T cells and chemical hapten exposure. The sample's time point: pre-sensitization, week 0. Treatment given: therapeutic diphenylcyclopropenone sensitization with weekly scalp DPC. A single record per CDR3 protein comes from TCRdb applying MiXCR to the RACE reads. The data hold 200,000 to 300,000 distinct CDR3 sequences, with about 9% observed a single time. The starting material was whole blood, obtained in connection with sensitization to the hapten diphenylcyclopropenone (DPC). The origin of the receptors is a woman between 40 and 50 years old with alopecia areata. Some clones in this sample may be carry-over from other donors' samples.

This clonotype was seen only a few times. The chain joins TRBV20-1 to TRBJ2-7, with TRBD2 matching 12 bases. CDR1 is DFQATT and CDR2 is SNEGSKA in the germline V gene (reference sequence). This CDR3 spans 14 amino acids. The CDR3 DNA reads TGCTCCCAGCTAGCGGGAGGGGGCTCCTACGAGCAGTACTTC. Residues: CSQLAGGGSYEQYF.

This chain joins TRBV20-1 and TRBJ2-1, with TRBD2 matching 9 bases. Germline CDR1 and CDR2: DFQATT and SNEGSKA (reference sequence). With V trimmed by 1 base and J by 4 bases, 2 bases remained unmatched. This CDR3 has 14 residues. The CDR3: CSARVLAGYNEQFF. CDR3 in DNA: TGCAGTGCTAGAGTCCTAGCGGGATACAATGAGCAGTTCTTC.

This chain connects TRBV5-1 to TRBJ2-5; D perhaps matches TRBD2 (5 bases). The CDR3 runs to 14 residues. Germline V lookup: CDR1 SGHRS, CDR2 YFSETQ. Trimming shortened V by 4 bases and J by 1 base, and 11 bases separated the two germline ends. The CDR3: CASSEAEPQETQYF. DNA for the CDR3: TGCGCCAGCAGCGAAGCGGAACCCCAAGAGACCCAGTACTTC.

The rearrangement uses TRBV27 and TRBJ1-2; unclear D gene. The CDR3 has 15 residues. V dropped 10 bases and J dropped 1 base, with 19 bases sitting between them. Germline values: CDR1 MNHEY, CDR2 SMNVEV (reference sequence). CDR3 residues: CATSREGNLNYGYTF. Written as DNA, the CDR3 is TGTGCCACTTCCCGAGAGGGAAACCTTAACTATGGCTACACCTTC.

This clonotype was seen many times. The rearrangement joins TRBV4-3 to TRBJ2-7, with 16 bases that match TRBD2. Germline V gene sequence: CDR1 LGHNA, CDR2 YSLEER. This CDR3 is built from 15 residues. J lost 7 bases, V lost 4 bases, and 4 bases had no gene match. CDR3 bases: TGCGCCAGCAGCCCGGGACTAGCGGGAGGGGGGGAGCAGTACTTC. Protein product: CASSPGLAGGGEQYF.

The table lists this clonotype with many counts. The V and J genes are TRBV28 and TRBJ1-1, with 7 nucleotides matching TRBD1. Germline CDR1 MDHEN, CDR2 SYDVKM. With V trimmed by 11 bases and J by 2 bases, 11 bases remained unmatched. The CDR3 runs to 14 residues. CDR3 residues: CAGTSGTDNTEAFF. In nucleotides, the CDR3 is TGTGCCGGCACTTCCGGGACAGATAACACTGAAGCTTTCTTT.

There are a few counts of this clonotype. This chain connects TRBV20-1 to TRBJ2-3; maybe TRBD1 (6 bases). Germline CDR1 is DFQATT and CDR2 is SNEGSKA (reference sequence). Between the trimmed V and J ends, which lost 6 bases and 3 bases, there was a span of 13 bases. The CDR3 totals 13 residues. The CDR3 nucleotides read TGCAGTGCGGGGGCCGGGTTGACAGATACGCAGTATTTT. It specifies CSAGAGLTDTQYF.

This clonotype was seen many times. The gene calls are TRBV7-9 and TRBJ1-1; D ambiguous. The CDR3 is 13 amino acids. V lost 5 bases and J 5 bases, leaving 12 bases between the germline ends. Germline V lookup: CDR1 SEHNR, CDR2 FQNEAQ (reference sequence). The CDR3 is CASSPPAETEAFF. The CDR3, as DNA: TGTGCCAGCAGCCCCCCTGCCGAGACTGAAGCTTTCTTT.